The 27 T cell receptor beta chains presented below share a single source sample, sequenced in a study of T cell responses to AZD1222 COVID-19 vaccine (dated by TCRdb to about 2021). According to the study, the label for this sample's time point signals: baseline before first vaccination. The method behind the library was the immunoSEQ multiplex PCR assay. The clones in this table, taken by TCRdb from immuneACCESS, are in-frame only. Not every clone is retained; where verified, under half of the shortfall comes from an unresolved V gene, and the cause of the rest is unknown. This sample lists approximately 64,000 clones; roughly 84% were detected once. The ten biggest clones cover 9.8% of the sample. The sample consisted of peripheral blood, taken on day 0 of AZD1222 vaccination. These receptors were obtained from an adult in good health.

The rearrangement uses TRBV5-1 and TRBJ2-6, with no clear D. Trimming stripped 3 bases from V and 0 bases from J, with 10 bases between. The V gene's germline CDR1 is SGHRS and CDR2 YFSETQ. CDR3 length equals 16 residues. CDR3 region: CASSYGPSSGANVLTF. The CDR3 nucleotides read TGCGCCAGCAGCTACGGACCGAGCTCTGGGGCCAACGTCCTGACTTTC. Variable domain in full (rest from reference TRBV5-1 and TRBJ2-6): KAGVTQTPRYLIKTRGQQVTLSCSPISGHRSVSWYQQTPGQGLQFLFEYFSETQRNKGNFPGRFSGRQFSNSRSEMNVSTLELGDSALYLCASSYGPSSGANVLTFGAGSRLTVL.

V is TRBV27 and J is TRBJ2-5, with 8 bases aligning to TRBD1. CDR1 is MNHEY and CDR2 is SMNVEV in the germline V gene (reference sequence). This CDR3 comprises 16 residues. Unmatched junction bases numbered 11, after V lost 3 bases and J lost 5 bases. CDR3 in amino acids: CASSFNRGASVETQYF. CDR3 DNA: TGTGCCAGCAGTTTTAACAGGGGGGCCTCGGTGGAGACCCAGTACTTC.

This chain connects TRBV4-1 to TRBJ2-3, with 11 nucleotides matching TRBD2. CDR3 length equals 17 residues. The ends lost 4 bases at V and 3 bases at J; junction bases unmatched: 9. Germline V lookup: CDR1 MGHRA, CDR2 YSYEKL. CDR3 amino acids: CASSPKLGLAVTDTQYF. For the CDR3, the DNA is TGCGCCAGCAGCCCGAAATTGGGACTAGCGGTGACAGATACGCAGTATTTT.

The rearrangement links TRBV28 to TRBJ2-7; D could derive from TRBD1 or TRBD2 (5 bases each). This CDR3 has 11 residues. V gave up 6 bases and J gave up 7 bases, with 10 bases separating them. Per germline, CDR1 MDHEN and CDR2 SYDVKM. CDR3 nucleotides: TGTGCCAGCAGCCCATGGGGGGAGCAGTACTTC. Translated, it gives CASSPWGEQYF.

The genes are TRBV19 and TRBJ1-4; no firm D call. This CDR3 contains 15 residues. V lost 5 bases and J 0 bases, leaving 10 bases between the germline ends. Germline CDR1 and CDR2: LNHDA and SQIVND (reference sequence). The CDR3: CASSPIDATNEKLFF. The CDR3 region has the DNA TGTGCCAGTAGTCCTATAGATGCAACTAATGAAAAACTGTTTTTT.

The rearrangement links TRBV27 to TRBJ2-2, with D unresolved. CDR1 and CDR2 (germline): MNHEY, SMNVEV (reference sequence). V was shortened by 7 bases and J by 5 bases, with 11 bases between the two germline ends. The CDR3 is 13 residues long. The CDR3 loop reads CASTQSGTGELFF. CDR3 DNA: TGTGCCAGCACCCAATCCGGTACCGGGGAGCTGTTTTTT.

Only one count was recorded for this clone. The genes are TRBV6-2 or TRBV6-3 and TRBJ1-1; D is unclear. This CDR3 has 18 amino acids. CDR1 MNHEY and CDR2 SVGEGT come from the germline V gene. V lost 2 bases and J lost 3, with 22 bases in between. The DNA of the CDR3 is TGTGCCAGCAGTTACGGGGTGATTTGGGCACCAGGCGACACTGAAGCTTTCTTT. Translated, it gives CASSYGVIWAPGDTEAFF.

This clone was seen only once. The CDR3 bases are TGTGCCAGCAGCTTGGCCGGGAGAAACCAAGAGACCCAGTACTTC. Protein: CASSLAGRNQETQYF. The V call is TRBV5-6, the J call TRBJ2-5; TRBD2 might be the D (6 bases). Trimming cost V 0 bases and J 0 bases, with 9 bases left between them. This CDR3 has 15 amino acids. CDR1 SGHDT and CDR2 YYEEEE come from the germline V gene.

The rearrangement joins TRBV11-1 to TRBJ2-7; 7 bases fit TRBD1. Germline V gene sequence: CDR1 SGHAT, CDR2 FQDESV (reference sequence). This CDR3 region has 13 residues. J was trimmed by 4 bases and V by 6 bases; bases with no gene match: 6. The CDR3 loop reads CASRFTGAYEQYF. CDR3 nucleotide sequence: TGTGCCAGCAGATTTACAGGGGCATACGAGCAGTACTTC.

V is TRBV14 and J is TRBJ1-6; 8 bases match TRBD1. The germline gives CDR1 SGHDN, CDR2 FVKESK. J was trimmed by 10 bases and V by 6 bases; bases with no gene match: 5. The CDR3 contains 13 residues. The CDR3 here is CASSRQGRSPLHF. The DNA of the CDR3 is TGTGCCAGCAGTCGACAGGGGAGATCACCCCTCCACTTT.

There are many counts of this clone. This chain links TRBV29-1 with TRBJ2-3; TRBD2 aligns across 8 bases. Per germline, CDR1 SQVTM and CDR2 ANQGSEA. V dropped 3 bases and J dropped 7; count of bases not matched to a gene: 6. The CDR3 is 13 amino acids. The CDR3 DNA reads TGCAGCGTTGACGAGGGACTAGGAAATACGCAGTATTTT. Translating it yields CSVDEGLGNTQYF.

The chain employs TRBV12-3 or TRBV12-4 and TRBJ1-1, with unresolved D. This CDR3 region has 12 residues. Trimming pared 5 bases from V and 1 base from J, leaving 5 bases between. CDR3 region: CASSERNTEAFF. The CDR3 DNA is TGTGCCAGCAGTGAGCGGAACACTGAAGCTTTCTTT.

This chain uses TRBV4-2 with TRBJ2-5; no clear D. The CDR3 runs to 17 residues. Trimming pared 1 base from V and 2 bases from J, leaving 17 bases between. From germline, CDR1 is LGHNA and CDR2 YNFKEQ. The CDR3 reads CASSQGISRQPQETQYF. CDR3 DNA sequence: TGTGCCAGCAGCCAAGGGATCTCGCGGCAACCTCAAGAGACCCAGTACTTC.

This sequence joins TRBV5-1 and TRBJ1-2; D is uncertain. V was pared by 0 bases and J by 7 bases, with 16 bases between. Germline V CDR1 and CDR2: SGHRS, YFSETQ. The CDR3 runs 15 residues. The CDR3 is CASSLEAQLRIGYTF. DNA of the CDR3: TGCGCCAGCAGCTTGGAGGCGCAGCTCAGGATTGGCTACACCTTC. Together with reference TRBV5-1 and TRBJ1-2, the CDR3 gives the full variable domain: KAGVTQTPRYLIKTRGQQVTLSCSPISGHRSVSWYQQTPGQGLQFLFEYFSETQRNKGNFPGRFSGRQFSNSRSEMNVSTLELGDSALYLCASSLEAQLRIGYTFGSGTRLTVV.

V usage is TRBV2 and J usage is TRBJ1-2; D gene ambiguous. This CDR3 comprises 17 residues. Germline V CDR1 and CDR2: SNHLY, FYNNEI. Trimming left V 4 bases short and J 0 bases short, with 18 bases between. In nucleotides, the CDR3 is TGTGCCAGCAGTGTATTCGGGAGGCCAGGTCCTAACTATGGCTACACCTTC. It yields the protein CASSVFGRPGPNYGYTF.

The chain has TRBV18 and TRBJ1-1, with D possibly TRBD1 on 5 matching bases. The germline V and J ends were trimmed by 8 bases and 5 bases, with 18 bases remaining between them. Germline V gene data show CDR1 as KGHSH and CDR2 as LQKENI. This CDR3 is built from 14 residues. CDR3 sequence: CASIPSGAGTEAFF. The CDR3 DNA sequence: TGTGCCAGCATCCCTAGCGGAGCAGGGACTGAAGCTTTCTTT.

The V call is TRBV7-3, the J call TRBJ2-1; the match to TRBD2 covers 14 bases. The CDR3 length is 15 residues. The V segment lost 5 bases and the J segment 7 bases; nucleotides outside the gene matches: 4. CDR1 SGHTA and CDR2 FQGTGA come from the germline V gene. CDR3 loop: CASSPGTSGGNEQFF. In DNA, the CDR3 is TGTGCCAGCAGCCCCGGGACTAGCGGGGGAAATGAGCAGTTCTTC. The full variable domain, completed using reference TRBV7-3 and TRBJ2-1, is GAGVSQTPSNKVTEKGKYVELRCDPISGHTALYWYRQSLGQGPEFLIYFQGTGAADDSGLPNDRFFAVRPEGSVSTLKIQRTERGDSAVYLCASSPGTSGGNEQFFGPGTRLTVL.

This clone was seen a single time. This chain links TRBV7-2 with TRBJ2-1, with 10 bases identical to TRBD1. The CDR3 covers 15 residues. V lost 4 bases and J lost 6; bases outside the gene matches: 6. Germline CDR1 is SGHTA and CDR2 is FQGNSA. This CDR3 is CASSSPTGGRNEQFF. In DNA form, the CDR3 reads TGTGCCAGCAGCTCTCCGACAGGGGGCCGCAATGAGCAGTTCTTC. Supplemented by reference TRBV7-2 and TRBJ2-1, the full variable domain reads GAGVSQSPSNKVTEKGKDVELRCDPISGHTALYWYRQSLGQGLEFLIYFQGNSAPDKSGLPSDRFSAERTGGSVSTLTIQRTQQEDSAVYLCASSSPTGGRNEQFFGPGTRLTVL.

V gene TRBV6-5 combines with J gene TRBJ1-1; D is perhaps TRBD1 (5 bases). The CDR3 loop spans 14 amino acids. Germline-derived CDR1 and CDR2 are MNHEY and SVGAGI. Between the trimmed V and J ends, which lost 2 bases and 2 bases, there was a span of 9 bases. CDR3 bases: TGTGCCAGCAGTTACAACGGGGGAAACACTGAAGCTTTCTTT. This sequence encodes CASSYNGGNTEAFF.

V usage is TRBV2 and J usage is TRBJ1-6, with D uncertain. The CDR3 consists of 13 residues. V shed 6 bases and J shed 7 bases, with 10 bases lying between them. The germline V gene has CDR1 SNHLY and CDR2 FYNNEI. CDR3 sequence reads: CASRPLGNSPLHF. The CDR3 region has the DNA TGTGCCAGCAGACCGCTCGGGAATTCACCCCTCCACTTT.

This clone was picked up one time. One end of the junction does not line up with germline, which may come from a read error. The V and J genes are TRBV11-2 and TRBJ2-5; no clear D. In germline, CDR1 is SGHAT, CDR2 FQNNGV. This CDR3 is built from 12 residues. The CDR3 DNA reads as TGTGCCAGCAGTTTAGATCGGGAGACCCAGTACTTC. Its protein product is CASSLDRETQYF.

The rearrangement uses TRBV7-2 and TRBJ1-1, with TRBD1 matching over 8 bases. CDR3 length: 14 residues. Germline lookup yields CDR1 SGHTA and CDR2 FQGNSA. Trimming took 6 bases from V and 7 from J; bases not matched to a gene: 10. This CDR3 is CASRPTGGANEAFF. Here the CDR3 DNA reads TGTGCCAGCAGACCCACAGGGGGGGCAAATGAAGCTTTCTTT.

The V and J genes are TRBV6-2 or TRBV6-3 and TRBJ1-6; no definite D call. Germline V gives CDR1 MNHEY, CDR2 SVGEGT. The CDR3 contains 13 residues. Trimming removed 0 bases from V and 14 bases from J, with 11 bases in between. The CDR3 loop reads CASSYSGRMALHF. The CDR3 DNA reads TGTGCCAGCAGTTACTCGGGCAGGATGGCCCTCCACTTT.

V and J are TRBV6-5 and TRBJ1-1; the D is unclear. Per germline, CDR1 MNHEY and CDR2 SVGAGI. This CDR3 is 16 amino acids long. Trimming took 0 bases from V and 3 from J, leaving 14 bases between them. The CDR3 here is CASSYSNYGRDTEAFF. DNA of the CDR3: TGTGCCAGCAGTTACTCGAACTACGGGCGAGACACTGAAGCTTTCTTT.

The CDR3 sequence: CASSLGELGGYEQYF. CDR3 nucleotides: TGCGCCAGCAGCTTGGGGGAACTAGGGGGCTACGAGCAGTACTTC. The chain joins TRBV5-1 to TRBJ2-7; D is perhaps TRBD1 (6 bases). The germline gives CDR1 SGHRS, CDR2 YFSETQ. Trimming shortened V by 0 bases and J by 3 bases, and 13 bases separated the two germline ends. This CDR3 is built from 15 residues. The full variable domain, completed using reference TRBV5-1 and TRBJ2-7, is KAGVTQTPRYLIKTRGQQVTLSCSPISGHRSVSWYQQTPGQGLQFLFEYFSETQRNKGNFPGRFSGRQFSNSRSEMNVSTLELGDSALYLCASSLGELGGYEQYFGPGTRLTVT.

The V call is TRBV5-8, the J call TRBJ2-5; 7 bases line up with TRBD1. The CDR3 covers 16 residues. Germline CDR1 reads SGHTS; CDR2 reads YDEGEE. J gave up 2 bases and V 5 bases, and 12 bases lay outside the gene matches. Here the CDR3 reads CASRYRDSRSQETQYF. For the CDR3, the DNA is TGTGCCAGCAGGTATCGGGACAGTCGTTCACAAGAGACCCAGTACTTC.

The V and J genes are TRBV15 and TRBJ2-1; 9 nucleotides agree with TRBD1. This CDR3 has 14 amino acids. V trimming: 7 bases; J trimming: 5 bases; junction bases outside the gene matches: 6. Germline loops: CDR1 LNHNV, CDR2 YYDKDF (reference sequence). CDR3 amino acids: CATNTGQGHNEQFF. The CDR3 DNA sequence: TGTGCCACCAACACGGGACAGGGCCACAATGAGCAGTTCTTC.